This TCR beta chain was sequenced in a study of cytomegalovirus exposure and HLA in healthy donors. Study observations and caveats: Most sequenced TCRs were rare (though some public TCRs occurred in many donors). Diagnosis of cytomegalovirus status made by the classifier reportedly showed high specificity and sensitivity.

Healthy bone marrow donors supplied every sample. The PCR had 60 Vbeta and 13 Jbeta primers. Sequencing was performed with immunoSEQ multiplex PCR; in TCRdb, only in-frame clones are kept and a portion is missing. Seen here are around 100,000 clones, around 67% observed once, and the top ten hold about 3.5%. With respect to this clone: Its antigen is not identified.

This CDR3 has 13 residues. The V end was cut by 3 bases, the J end by 5 bases, with 10 bases between. Germline values: CDR1 LNHDA, CDR2 SQIVND (reference sequence). Sequencing was performed on PBMCs. The J gene is TRBJ2-5, the V gene TRBV19; TRBD1 is a possible D gene (5 bases). The receptor comes from a woman aged 50 to 60 in good health and CMV-seronegative. The CDR3 nucleotides are TGTGCCAGTAGTATCAGGGATTGGGAGACCCAGTACTTC. It encodes CASSIRDWETQYF.